This TCR beta chain is from a study of monozygotic twins with inflammatory bowel disease. Broader study findings: The existence of one strong signal or clonotype linked to IBD lacked support. Those with IBD had lower TCRbeta diversity (inverse Simpson) than their healthy co-twins did. No distinction between different T cell subtypes was possible.

Germline CDR1 reads LGHNA; CDR2 reads YSLEER. The CDR3 is 12 residues long. In regard to this clonotype: What it binds is not known.

TCRdb re-analyzed the 5' RACE reads; it lists each CDR3 protein once, without DNA. In all, the sample yields 90,000 to 110,000 distinct CDR3 sequences. Sequencing used blood. The receptor was derived from a human donor with ulcerative colitis or Crohn's disease, or a healthy co-twin of an affected twin (not recorded which). The genes are TRBV4-3 and TRBJ1-4; without DNA, the TCRdb call of TRBD1 cannot be checked. CDR3 sequence: CASSRGGEKLFF.